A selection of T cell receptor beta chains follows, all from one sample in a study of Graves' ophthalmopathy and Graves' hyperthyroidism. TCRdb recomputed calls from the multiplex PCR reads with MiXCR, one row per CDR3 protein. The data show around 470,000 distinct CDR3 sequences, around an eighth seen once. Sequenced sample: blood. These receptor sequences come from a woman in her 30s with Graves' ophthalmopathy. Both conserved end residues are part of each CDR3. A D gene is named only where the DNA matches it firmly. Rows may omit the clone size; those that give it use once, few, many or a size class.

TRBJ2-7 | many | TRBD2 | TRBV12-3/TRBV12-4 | TGTGCCAGCAGTTCTAGCGGGAGCTTCAACGAGCAGTACTTC | CASSSSGSFNEQYF
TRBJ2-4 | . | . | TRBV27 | TGTGCCAGCAGCGGGACAGCGGGCCCGGACATTAAGTACTTC | CASSGTAGPDIKYF
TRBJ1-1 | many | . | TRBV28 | TGTGCCAGCAGTACTTGGAGGGACATGAACACTGAAGCTTTCTTT | CASSTWRDMNTEAFF
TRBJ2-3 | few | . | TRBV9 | TGTGCCAGCAGCGTAGCTTCCTCGGATACGCAGTATTTT | CASSVASSDTQYF
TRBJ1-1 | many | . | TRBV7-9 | TGTGCCAGCAGCACACCCGGTAACACTGAAGCTTTCTTT | CASSTPGNTEAFF
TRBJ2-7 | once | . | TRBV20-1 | TGCAGTGCTAGAGTCAATTATCTACCGACGGACGAGCAGTACTTC | CSARVNYLPTDEQYF
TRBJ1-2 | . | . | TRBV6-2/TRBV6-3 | TGTGCCAGCAGTTACTCGATTCGGCCCCCATCAGAGTCAAATGGCTACACCTTC | CASSYSIRPPSESNGYTF
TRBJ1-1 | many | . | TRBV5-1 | TGCGCCAGCAGCTTGCGGGTTCCGGCCACTGAAGCTTTCTTT | CASSLRVPATEAFF
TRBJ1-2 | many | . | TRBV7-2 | TGTGCCAGCAGCTTAAACACAGGAATTAACTATGGCTACACCTTC | CASSLNTGINYGYTF
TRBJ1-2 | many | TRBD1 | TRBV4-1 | TGCGCCAGCAGCCACCGGGACAGAGGTGGCTACACCTTC | CASSHRDRGGYTF
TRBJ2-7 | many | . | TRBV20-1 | TGCAGTGCTAGAGGTCCGTGGGTCGAGCAGTACTTC | CSARGPWVEQYF
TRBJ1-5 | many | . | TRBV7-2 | TGTGCCAGCAGCTTAGGGACACCATATCAGCCCCAGCATTTT | CASSLGTPYQPQHF
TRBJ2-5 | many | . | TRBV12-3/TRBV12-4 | TGTGCCAGCAGTGACTACGGGGGAGGAGAGACCCAGTACTTC | CASSDYGGGETQYF
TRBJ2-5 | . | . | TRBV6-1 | TGTGCCAGCAGTAGAACGGGAGATCCAGAGACCCAGTACTTC | CASSRTGDPETQYF
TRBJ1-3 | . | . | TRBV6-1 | TGTGCCAGCCTCCACCCCTCTGGAAACACCATATATTTT | CASLHPSGNTIYF
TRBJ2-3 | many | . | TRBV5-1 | TGCGCCAGCAGCCGAACAGGGAATGTACCAGATACGCAGTATTTT | CASSRTGNVPDTQYF
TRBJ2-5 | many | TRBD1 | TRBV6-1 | TGTGCCAGCAGCGAACAGGGGCGGGAAGAGACCCAGTACTTC | CASSEQGREETQYF
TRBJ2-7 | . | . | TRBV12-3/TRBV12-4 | TGTGCCAGCAGTTTAAGAGGCCTAGAAACCTACGAGCAGTACTTC | CASSLRGLETYEQYF
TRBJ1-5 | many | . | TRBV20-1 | TGCAGTGCTAGAGATAGGCGGAATCAGCCCCAGCATTTT | CSARDRRNQPQHF
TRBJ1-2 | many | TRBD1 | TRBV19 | TGTGCCAGTACCCACGCCGGACAGGGAGAAATCTATGGCTACACCTTC | CASTHAGQGEIYGYTF
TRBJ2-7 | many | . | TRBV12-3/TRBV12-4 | TGTGCCAGCAGTTTAGGTCAGGGTTACGAGCAGTACTTC | CASSLGQGYEQYF
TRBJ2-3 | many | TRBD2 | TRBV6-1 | TGTGCCAGCTGTAGCGGGAGCACAGATACGCAGTATTTT | CASCSGSTDTQYF
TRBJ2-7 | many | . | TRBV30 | TGTGCCTGGACTGGACCCTACGAGCAGTACTTC | CAWTGPYEQYF
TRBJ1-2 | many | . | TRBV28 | TGTGCCAGCAGTTTCCCCGGGGGCTACACCTTC | CASSFPGGYTF
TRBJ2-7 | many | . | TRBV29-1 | TGCAGCGTTGAATCTCAGTCAGGCTTACTCTCCTACGAGCAGTACTTC | CSVESQSGLLSYEQYF
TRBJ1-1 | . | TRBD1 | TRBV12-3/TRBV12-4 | TGTGCCAGCAGTGGTAACAGGGGAATGGTGAGCACTGAAGCTTTCTTT | CASSGNRGMVSTEAFF
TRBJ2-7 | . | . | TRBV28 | TGTGCCAGCACCAACCTCCCTAGCGAGCAGTACTTC | CASTNLPSEQYF
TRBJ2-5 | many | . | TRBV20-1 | TGCAGTGCCAGGTGGTCGGTCGAAGAGACCCAGTACTTC | CSARWSVEETQYF
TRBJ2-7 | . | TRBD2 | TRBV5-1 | TGCGCCAGCAGCTTGGGTAGCGGGGCCGCGGGAGAGCAGTACTTC | CASSLGSGAAGEQYF
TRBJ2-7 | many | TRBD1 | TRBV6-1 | TGTGCCAGCAGTGACCCCGGACAGGGGGCGGGAGAGCAGTACTTC | CASSDPGQGAGEQYF
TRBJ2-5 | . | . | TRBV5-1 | TGCGCCAGCAGCCCCCTGGTGGGGGGGCAGGAGACCCAGTACTTC | CASSPLVGGQETQYF
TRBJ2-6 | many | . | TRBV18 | TGTGCCAGCTCACCACCAGGGGGTTATTACTCTGGGGCCAACGTCCTGACTTTC | CASSPPGGYYSGANVLTF
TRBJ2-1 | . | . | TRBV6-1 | TGTGCCAGCAATGGGACATTTCAAGAGACCCAGTTCTTC | CASNGTFQETQFF
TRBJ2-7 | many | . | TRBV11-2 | TGTGCCAGCAGCTTAGAGGGGGAGCATCGGTACGAGCAGTACTTC | CASSLEGEHRYEQYF
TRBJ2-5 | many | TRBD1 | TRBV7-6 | TGTGCCAGCAGCTTGGGGGGGACAGGGGGCCAAGAGACCCAGTACTTC | CASSLGGTGGQETQYF
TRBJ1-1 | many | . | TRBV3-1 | TGTGCCAGCAGCCAAGTTAGCGCTAGGAACACTGAAGCTTTCTTT | CASSQVSARNTEAFF
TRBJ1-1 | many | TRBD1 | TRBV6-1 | TGTGCCAGCACCACGGGAACAGGGGGTAGAGCTTTCTTT | CASTTGTGGRAFF
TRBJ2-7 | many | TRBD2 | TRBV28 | TGTGCCAGCAGTCACCGGGACTATCCCTACGAGCAGTACTTC | CASSHRDYPYEQYF
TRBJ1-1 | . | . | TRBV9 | TGTGCCAGCAGCGTAGCCGGGAGCCTCCGGGGAGCTTTCTTT | CASSVAGSLRGAFF
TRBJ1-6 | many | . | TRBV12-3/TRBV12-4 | TGTGCCAGCAGTTTGCGGGGGTCCGGTTCACCCCTCCACTTT | CASSLRGSGSPLHF